This passage covers 5 T cell receptor beta chains from one sample sequenced in a study of blood T cells in healthy people across ages. Using a J-beta primer mix together with a sample-barcoded 5' primer, a second PCR was run for about 7 to 12 cycles. Using its own MiXCR run on the 5' RACE reads, TCRdb lists one record per CDR3 protein. Here the sample spans approximately 1.5 million distinct CDR3 sequences, roughly two fifths being singletons. The sample comprised blood. The receptors originated from a woman in her late teens or twenties in good health.

The CDR3 here is CASSGMGAISYNEQFF. The CDR3, as DNA: TGCGCCAGCTCAGGGATGGGGGCAATAAGCTACAATGAGCAGTTCTTC. The chain joins TRBV5-1 to TRBJ2-1; D is possibly TRBD1 (6 bases). The CDR3 has 16 amino acids. V dropped 7 bases and J dropped 3 bases, with 20 bases sitting between them. Germline V gene sequence: CDR1 SGHRS, CDR2 YFSETQ.

As for this clonotype: One end of the junction varies from germline; a read error may be responsible. The CDR3 DNA sequence: TGTGCCGGCAGTGAGTCGTGGGACTCGAGTTCCTACGAGCAGTACTTC. Amino acid sequence: CAGSESWDSSSYEQYF. The gene calls are TRBV12-3 or TRBV12-4 and TRBJ2-7, with a possible D match to TRBD2 (6 bases). The CDR3 totals 16 residues.

This clonotype was picked up a small number of times. This sequence joins TRBV10-3 and TRBJ1-4; the D gene is possibly TRBD1 (5 bases). Germline lookup yields CDR1 ENHRY and CDR2 SYGVKD. CDR3 size: 13 residues. V lost 6 bases and J lost 3, with 8 bases in between. The CDR3 spells CAIRRGANEKLFF. DNA of the CDR3: TGTGCCATCAGGAGAGGGGCTAATGAAAAACTGTTTTTT.

This clonotype was detected a few times. The chain links TRBV21-1 to TRBJ1-2; the table's D gene call, TRBD1, was not cross checked with the DNA. TRBV21-1 is assigned pseudogene status. The CDR3 sequence is 14 residues long. CDR3 in amino acids: CASGHPKGRGGYTF. For the CDR3, the DNA is TGTGCCAGCGGCCATCCGAAAGGCCGGGGGGGCTACACCTTC.

J is TRBJ1-2 and V is TRBV7-9; the D is unclear. CDR1 is SEHNR and CDR2 is FQNEAQ in the germline V gene (reference sequence). Between the trimmed V and J ends, which lost 3 bases and 12 bases, there was a span of 23 bases. This CDR3 has 15 amino acids. The CDR3 DNA reads TGTGCCAGCAGCTTTTTAAGTCGGGGATCTGGCTACGACACCTTC. It yields the protein CASSFLSRGSGYDTF.